The 14 T cell receptor beta chains presented below share a single source sample, sequenced in a study of blood T cell repertoires in COVID-19. Profiled with immunoSEQ multiplex PCR; TCRdb holds only in-frame clones, not every one. The sample carries 200,000 to 300,000 clones, less than 90% recorded once. Sample: peripheral blood. These receptors were taken from a woman between 40 and 55 years old who had recovered from COVID-19.

The V gene is TRBV7-8, the J gene TRBJ2-3; D is perhaps TRBD1 (5 bases). The CDR3 extends over 13 amino acids. Per the germline V gene, CDR1 is SGHVS and CDR2 is FQNEAQ. The ends were cut back, 2 bases at V and 6 bases at J, with 9 bases in the middle. Written as DNA, the CDR3 is TGTGCCAGCAGCTTAAACAGGAAGGATACGCAGTATTTT. It translates to CASSLNRKDTQYF.

The chain has TRBV6-5 and TRBJ2-1; TRBD1 matches 8 bases. From germline, CDR1 is MNHEY and CDR2 SVGAGI. The CDR3 length is 15 residues. V dropped 6 bases and J dropped 1; count of bases not matched to a gene: 5. CDR3 sequence reads: CASRTTGESYNEQFF. The CDR3 bases are TGTGCCAGCAGGACGACAGGGGAATCCTACAATGAGCAGTTCTTC.

This clone showed up just a few times. V is TRBV9 and J is TRBJ1-6, with D possibly matching TRBD1 (5 bases). Germline CDR1 is SGDLS and CDR2 is YYNGEE. The CDR3 length is 12 residues. Trimming removed 4 bases from V and 7 bases from J, with 6 bases in between. The CDR3, as DNA: TGTGCCAGCAGCCCAGGGAATTCACCCCTCCACTTT. Protein sequence: CASSPGNSPLHF.

This clone was found a few times. This chain's CDR3 is CASSFDRGRSYEQYF. CDR3 in DNA: TGTGCCAGCAGCTTTGACAGGGGGAGATCCTACGAGCAGTACTTC. The chain links TRBV5-4 to TRBJ2-7; TRBD1 agrees at 9 bases. V dropped 2 bases and J dropped 1; count of bases not matched to a gene: 4. Germline lookup yields CDR1 SGHNT and CDR2 YYREEE (reference sequence). The CDR3 totals 15 residues.

As DNA, the CDR3 is TGCGCCAGCAGCTTGGCCCCAGGGGTAACCAATGAGCAGTTCTTC. Protein product: CASSLAPGVTNEQFF. This chain joins TRBV5-1 and TRBJ2-1, with D possibly TRBD1 on 6 matching bases. Per germline, CDR1 SGHRS and CDR2 YFSETQ. The V and J ends lost 0 bases and 6 bases respectively, with 13 bases between them. The CDR3 runs to 15 residues. Using reference TRBV5-1 and TRBJ2-1 for the parts outside the CDR3, the full variable domain is KAGVTQTPRYLIKTRGQQVTLSCSPISGHRSVSWYQQTPGQGLQFLFEYFSETQRNKGNFPGRFSGRQFSNSRSEMNVSTLELGDSALYLCASSLAPGVTNEQFFGPGTRLTVL.

V is TRBV3-1 (or the pseudogene TRBV3-2) and J is TRBJ2-2, with D tentatively TRBD2 (6 bases). With 4 bases removed from V and 8 bases from J, the gap between germline ends came to 14 bases. The CDR3 has 14 residues. Germline values: CDR1 LGHDT, CDR2 YNNKEL (reference sequence). CDR3 sequence reads: CASSRDWSYGELFF. In nucleotides, the CDR3 is TGTGCCAGCAGCCGGGACTGGTCTTATGGGGAGCTGTTTTTT.

The J gene is TRBJ2-2, the V gene TRBV28; TRBD1 agrees at 12 bases. The CDR3 sequence is 16 residues long. From germline, CDR1 is MDHEN and CDR2 SYDVKM. The ends lost 4 bases at V and 7 bases at J; junction bases unmatched: 7. The CDR3 nucleotides are TGTGCCAGCAGTTCACCGGGACAGGGGGCGGACGGGGAGCTGTTTTTT. Protein: CASSSPGQGADGELFF. Full variable domain (rest looked up from reference TRBV28 and TRBJ2-2): DVKVTQSSRYLVKRTGEKVFLECVQDMDHENMFWYRQDPGLGLRLIYFSYDVKMKEKGDIPEGYSVSREKKERFSLILESASTNQTSMYLCASSSPGQGADGELFFGEGSRLTVL.

This chain connects TRBV19 to TRBJ1-2; D call uncertain. The CDR3 extends over 12 amino acids. With 5 bases removed from V and 4 bases from J, the gap between germline ends came to 8 bases. Germline-derived CDR1 and CDR2 are LNHDA and SQIVND (reference sequence). This CDR3 is CASSARSYGYTF. The CDR3 DNA reads as TGTGCCAGTAGTGCCCGGAGCTATGGCTACACCTTC.

The V gene is TRBV25-1, the J gene TRBJ2-7; 8 bases match TRBD1. The ends lost 4 bases at V and 6 bases at J; junction bases unmatched: 5. The CDR3 consists of 13 residues. Germline V lookup: CDR1 MGHDK, CDR2 SYGVNS. This CDR3 reads CASSVGQGGEQYF. CDR3 sequence (DNA): TGTGCCAGCAGTGTCGGACAGGGAGGCGAGCAGTACTTC.

This sequence joins TRBV9 and TRBJ2-1, with 10 bases fitting TRBD2. Germline loops: CDR1 SGDLS, CDR2 YYNGEE. V trimming: 0 bases; J trimming: 7 bases; junction bases outside the gene matches: 10. There are 17 residues in the CDR3. CDR3 residues: CASSVEGSGGGRNEQFF. CDR3 DNA sequence: TGTGCCAGCAGCGTAGAAGGAAGCGGGGGGGGCAGAAATGAGCAGTTCTTC.

CDR3 region: CAISVTGETQYF. The CDR3 nucleotides are TGTGCCATCAGTGTTACAGGAGAGACCCAGTACTTC. This rearrangement joins TRBV10-3 to TRBJ2-5; D is possibly TRBD1 (5 bases). The length of the CDR3 is 12 residues. Trimming shortened V by 4 bases and J by 4 bases, and 7 bases separated the two germline ends. Looked up from germline, CDR1 is ENHRY and CDR2 is SYGVKD.

The chain employs TRBV9 and TRBJ2-5, with TRBD1 as a possible D gene (5 bases). V lost 4 bases, J lost 2 bases, and 9 bases lay in between. There are 13 residues in the CDR3. Germline V gene sequence: CDR1 SGDLS, CDR2 YYNGEE. DNA of the CDR3: TGTGCCAGCAGCCCAGGGATTCAAGAGACCCAGTACTTC. Translated: CASSPGIQETQYF.

The rearrangement links TRBV7-9 to TRBJ2-7, with a possible D match to TRBD1 (6 bases). This CDR3 region has 14 residues. In germline, CDR1 is SEHNR, CDR2 FQNEAQ (reference sequence). V was clipped by 1 base and J by 5 bases, with 12 bases between them. The CDR3 DNA sequence: TGTGCCAGCAGCTTAGATACAGGGAACCACGAGCAGTACTTC. It is translated as CASSLDTGNHEQYF.

The CDR3 region is CASSPSGAAILYGYTF. The CDR3 coding sequence is TGTGCCAGCAGCCCATCAGGGGCCGCTATTCTATATGGCTACACCTTC. The chain is built from TRBV5-6 and TRBJ1-2; TRBD1 is a possible D gene (6 bases). V was clipped by 4 bases and J by 5 bases, with 21 bases between them. From germline, CDR1 is SGHDT and CDR2 YYEEEE. This CDR3 comprises 16 residues.